This T cell receptor beta chain was recovered during a study of T cell repertoires in cytomegalovirus infection. Across the study: Shared public TCR beta signatures pointed to both CMV infection and a matching HLA type. Study-wide results and caveats: Ex vivo responses were dominated by HLA-C-restricted CMV-specific TCR beta clonotypes.

Per the germline V gene, CDR1 is SGDLS and CDR2 is YYNGEE. This CDR3 has 14 residues. V lost 3 bases and J lost 8, with 15 bases in between. TCRdb itself ran the reads through MiXCR, one entry per CDR3 protein. This table holds around 900,000 distinct CDR3 sequences, less than 40% found once. As for this clonotype: The antigen is undetermined.

The clonotype comes from a human donor in good health (CMV status not recorded). Some clones in this sample may be carry-over from other donors' samples. This sample comprised cultured CD8+ T cells from PBMCs, obtained from culture after CMV antigen stimulation. The chain joins TRBV9 to TRBJ2-1; no firm D call. The CDR3 sequence is CASSAPTWPDEQFF. CDR3 nucleotides: TGTGCCAGCAGCGCACCTACCTGGCCGGATGAGCAGTTCTTC.